The following is a T cell receptor (beta chain) sequence with its context. This sample is drawn from a study of glioma-infiltrating T cells. This CDR3 is built from 14 residues. Trimming shortened V by 3 bases and J by 1 base, and 9 bases separated the two germline ends. Germline CDR1 and CDR2: SGHRS and YFSETQ. Using RNA template, CDR3s of TCR alpha and beta were amplified with iRepertoire arm-PCR. Tissue mRNA or PBMC total RNA, about 90-400 ng, went into one-step reverse transcription and amplification. MiXCR, applied by TCRdb to the multiplex PCR reads, yields one record per CDR3 protein. The sample yields around 99,000 distinct CDR3 sequences, less than 30% seen once.

Input material: glioma tissue, nonneoplastic brain tissue, or PBMCs (not recorded which). The origin of this receptor is a human donor with low-grade glioma or glioblastoma, undergoing nonglioma brain surgery, or in good health (not recorded which). The chain carries TRBV5-1 and TRBJ2-3, with D unresolved. The CDR3 here is CASSWAPGTDTQYF. In DNA, the CDR3 is TGCGCCAGCAGCTGGGCCCCCGGCACAGATACGCAGTATTTT. The variable domain in full, with the rest retrieved from reference TRBV5-1 and TRBJ2-3, is KAGVTQTPRYLIKTRGQQVTLSCSPISGHRSVSWYQQTPGQGLQFLFEYFSETQRNKGNFPGRFSGRQFSNSRSEMNVSTLELGDSALYLCASSWAPGTDTQYFGPGTRLTVL.